This T cell receptor beta chain is drawn from a study of blood T cell repertoires in COVID-19. Looking at the study overall: COVID-19 samples from acute and convalescent phases originated in the United States, Italy and Spain. Nucleic acid was either cDNA or gDNA, and it came from T cells, B-cell-depleted T cells, or PBMCs.

V shed 0 bases and J shed 8 bases, with 7 bases lying between them. The CDR3 extends over 12 amino acids. Germline CDR1 and CDR2: MGHRA and YSYEKL. This clone was seen once. The method was immunoSEQ multiplex PCR; TCRdb's version includes in-frame clones alone and lacks a portion of them. This table has a few hundred thousand clones, around 92% appearing once. The chain combines TRBV4-1 with TRBJ1-2; D is undetermined. What was sequenced was peripheral blood. This receptor was identified in a young adult with COVID-19, enrolled during active disease. The CDR3 loop reads CASSQDRVGYTF. CDR3 bases: TGCGCCAGCAGCCAAGATCGGGTCGGCTACACCTTC.